This T cell receptor beta chain comes out of a study of molecular identifiers for immune sequencing clone quantification. As for the study in general: Replicates involved a five-way split of RNA from approximately 20,000 or 100,000 naive CD8 cells, with sequencing of four. Whole-study results and caveats: In CMV-specific effectors, clones above 20 copies held over 99% of molecules; naive, under 1%.

Isolation of naive CD8 T cells was achieved by sorting on a CD8+CD4-CCR7+CD45RA+ phenotype. As for this clonotype: The antigen is undetermined. This may be a read error, as it is one base from a much larger clone.

Germline V gives CDR1 SEHNR, CDR2 FQNEAQ (reference sequence). The CDR3 length is 16 residues. TCRdb passed the PCR reads through MiXCR, listing each CDR3 protein once. The sample includes about 54,000 distinct CDR3 sequences, 20% to 25% seen only once; the top ten take around 2%. The chain uses TRBV7-9 and TRBJ1-3, with 9 nucleotides matching TRBD1. The source is a human donor in good health. Some libraries in this study had Jurkat cell RNA spiked in. The sequenced material came from naive CD8+ T cells from blood, with Jurkat cell RNA spiked in. Stated subset: FACS-sorted CD8+CD4-CCR7+CD45RA+ naive T cells. The CDR3 DNA is TGTGCCAGCAGCTTGGCTACAGGGGGCTCTGGAAGCACCATATATTTT. Amino acid sequence: CASSLATGGSGSTIYF. The variable domain in full, completed from reference TRBV7-9 and TRBJ1-3, reads DTGVSQNPRHKITKRGQNVTFRCDPISEHNRLYWYRQTLGQGPEFLTYFQNEAQLEKSRLLSDRFSAERPKGSFSTLEIQRTEQGDSAMYLCASSLATGGSGSTIYFGEGSWLTVV.